One and the same sample provided the 28 T cell receptor beta chains below, sequenced in a study of PD-L1 blockade in urothelial cancer. The table came from immunoSEQ multiplex PCR; TCRdb's copy has only in-frame clones and leaves some out. The table records roughly 43,000 clones, about 80% of them present only once. Sequencing was performed on PBMCs, taken around atezolizumab (anti-PD-L1) treatment. Every receptor here comes from a man aged 65-85 years with urothelial cancer.

The CDR3 DNA is TGTGCCAGCAGCTACGACGGACTAGGCCTTTACGAGCAGTACTTC. This translates into CASSYDGLGLYEQYF. This chain uses TRBV7-2 with TRBJ2-7, with 7 bases fitting TRBD2. J was trimmed by 4 bases and V by 4 bases; bases with no gene match: 10. This CDR3 contains 15 residues. Looked up from germline, CDR1 is SGHTA and CDR2 is FQGNSA.

This clone was detected once. This chain joins TRBV7-3 and TRBJ2-2, with TRBD2 identical over 7 bases. There are 17 residues in the CDR3. Per the germline V gene, CDR1 is SGHTA and CDR2 is FQGTGA. V gave up 5 bases and J gave up 6 bases; unmatched junction bases: 15. CDR3 region: CASSPGRGELSSGELFF. The CDR3 DNA follows: TGTGCCAGCAGCCCGGGTCGGGGGGAACTGTCGTCCGGGGAGCTGTTTTTT.

Concerning this clone itself: Sequence at one end of the junction differs from germline and may be a read error. This sequence joins TRBV4-1 and TRBJ2-3, with 12 bases fitting TRBD2. CDR1 is MGHRA, CDR2 YSYEKL, per germline. This CDR3 is built from 19 residues. The CDR3 coding sequence is TGCACCAGCAGCCAAGATGCTAGCGGGAGGGCTGGGGTCACAGATACGCAGTATTTT. The encoded protein is CTSSQDASGRAGVTDTQYF.

The chain carries TRBV7-9 and TRBJ1-5; tentative D call: TRBD1 (5 bases). Germline CDR1 is SEHNR and CDR2 is FQNEAQ (reference sequence). The germline V and J ends were trimmed by 5 bases and 4 bases, with 15 bases remaining between them. CDR3 length: 15 amino acids. CDR3 coding DNA: TGTGCCAGCAGCCGGGGGGACGGCATTAATCAGCCCCAGCATTTT. It encodes CASSRGDGINQPQHF.

The chain combines TRBV7-9 with TRBJ2-2; D uncertain. This CDR3 has 13 residues. Between the trimmed V and J ends, which lost 3 bases and 6 bases, there was a span of 8 bases. Germline lookup yields CDR1 SEHNR and CDR2 FQNEAQ (reference sequence). The DNA for the CDR3 is TGTGCCAGCAGCTTTCCTAACGCCGGGGAGCTGTTTTTT. Translating it yields CASSFPNAGELFF.

The CDR3 nucleotides are TGTGCCAGTACCCTCCTCAACCCCGGGGGGAATGAAAAACTGTTTTTT. It is translated as CASTLLNPGGNEKLFF. The J gene is TRBJ1-4, the V gene TRBV19; D is perhaps TRBD1 (5 bases). V lost 7 bases to trimming and J lost 5 bases, with 20 bases between them. Germline lookup yields CDR1 LNHDA and CDR2 SQIVND (reference sequence). The CDR3 runs to 16 residues.

This chain joins TRBV5-1 and TRBJ2-2; D perhaps matches TRBD1 (6 bases). Germline assignment: CDR1 SGHRS and CDR2 YFSETQ. This CDR3 is 15 amino acids long. V lost 4 bases and J 4 bases, leaving 14 bases between the germline ends. The CDR3 sequence is CASSRAGEVTGELFF. The CDR3 region has the DNA TGCGCCAGCAGCAGAGCAGGGGAAGTCACCGGGGAGCTGTTTTTT.

This chain connects TRBV29-1 to TRBJ1-2; D uncertain. Between the trimmed V and J ends, which lost 0 bases and 8 bases, there was a span of 22 bases. This CDR3 contains 16 residues. Germline assignment: CDR1 SQVTM and CDR2 ANQGSEA. The CDR3 coding sequence is TGCAGCGTTGAAGATCCTTTTAGCCTAGGCCTTGGGGGCTACACCTTC. Translating gives CSVEDPFSLGLGGYTF.

V is TRBV2 and J is TRBJ1-3, with D perhaps TRBD1 (6 bases). CDR1 is SNHLY and CDR2 is FYNNEI in the germline V gene. V was clipped by 5 bases and J by 2 bases, with 16 bases between them. The CDR3 loop spans 16 amino acids. DNA for the CDR3: TGTGCCAGCAGTCCTACCACTTCAGGGGCTGGAAACACCATATATTTT. This codes for CASSPTTSGAGNTIYF.

The chain links TRBV27 to TRBJ2-1, with TRBD1 matching over 7 bases. Losses at the gene ends were 9 bases for V and 3 bases for J; bases not matched to a gene: 2. There are 12 residues in the CDR3. The germline gives CDR1 MNHEY, CDR2 SMNVEV (reference sequence). The CDR3 region has the DNA TGTGCCAGTTGGACAGGCTACAATGAGCAGTTCTTC. This gives the protein CASWTGYNEQFF.

The CDR3 here is CASSQDLDSFTDTQYF. In nucleotides, the CDR3 is TGTGCCAGCAGCCAAGATCTAGACTCATTCACAGATACGCAGTATTTT. The chain carries TRBV4-2 and TRBJ2-3; D unclear. There are 16 residues in the CDR3. Trimming took 0 bases from V and 2 from J, leaving 12 bases between them. Germline assignment: CDR1 LGHNA and CDR2 YNFKEQ.

The rearrangement joins TRBV11-2 to TRBJ2-7, with TRBD2 matching 11 bases. The germline CDR1 and CDR2 sequences are SGHAT and FQNNGV. CDR3 length equals 17 residues. Trimming took 4 bases from V and 2 from J; bases not matched to a gene: 10. The chain's CDR3 is CASSSGTLLAGAYEQYF. CDR3 sequence (DNA): TGTGCCAGCAGCTCGGGGACGCTACTAGCGGGGGCCTACGAGCAGTACTTC. Drawing the rest from reference TRBV11-2 and TRBJ2-7, the complete variable domain is EAGVAQSPRYKIIEKRQSVAFWCNPISGHATLYWYQQILGQGPKLLIQFQNNGVVDDSQLPKDRFSAERLKGVDSTLKIQPAKLEDSAVYLCASSSGTLLAGAYEQYFGPGTRLTVT.

This clone came up once. The chain uses TRBV4-3 and TRBJ1-4, with 8 bases that match TRBD1. J lost 4 bases, V lost 4 bases, and 5 bases had no gene match. Germline V gene sequence: CDR1 LGHNA, CDR2 YSLEER. The CDR3 totals 15 residues. CDR3 amino acids: CASSPDREVNEKLFF. DNA for the CDR3: TGCGCCAGCAGCCCGGACAGGGAAGTTAATGAAAAACTGTTTTTT.

The gene calls are TRBV7-2 and TRBJ2-1; possibly TRBD1 for D (5 bases). Germline V gene data show CDR1 as SGHTA and CDR2 as FQGNSA. There are 14 residues in the CDR3. V was trimmed by 6 bases and J by 5 bases, leaving 14 bases between them. For the CDR3, the DNA is TGTGCCAGCAGGGTGACAGAACTTAACAATGAGCAGTTCTTC. Translated, it gives CASRVTELNNEQFF. Looking up the rest from reference TRBV7-2 and TRBJ2-1 gives the full variable domain: GAGVSQSPSNKVTEKGKDVELRCDPISGHTALYWYRQSLGQGLEFLIYFQGNSAPDKSGLPSDRFSAERTGGSVSTLTIQRTQQEDSAVYLCASRVTELNNEQFFGPGTRLTVL.

This clone occurred once. The chain links TRBV7-2 to TRBJ1-1; D possibly corresponds to TRBD1 (6 bases). The CDR3 runs 14 residues. Germline lookup yields CDR1 SGHTA and CDR2 FQGNSA. V lost 5 bases and J lost 5, with 15 bases in between. The CDR3 loop is CASSPHRVGTEAFF. The CDR3 coding sequence is TGTGCCAGCAGCCCCCACAGGGTTGGAACTGAAGCTTTCTTT.

This clone has just one count. The chain uses TRBV7-2 and TRBJ1-1; D call uncertain. The V end lost 0 bases, the J end lost 1 base, and 3 bases lay between the germline ends. Germline lookup yields CDR1 SGHTA and CDR2 FQGNSA. CDR3 length equals 13 residues. The CDR3 DNA sequence: TGTGCCAGCAGCTTAGCGGCGAACACTGAAGCTTTCTTT. Its translation: CASSLAANTEAFF.

This clone has more than one count but fewer than ten. CDR3 region: CASSFLQGGGELFF. CDR3 sequence (DNA): TGTGCCAGCAGCTTTCTACAGGGTGGCGGGGAGCTGTTTTTT. This chain links TRBV11-2 with TRBJ2-2, with TRBD1 as a possible D gene (6 bases). CDR1 and CDR2 (germline): SGHAT, FQNNGV. The CDR3 spans 14 residues. With 3 bases removed from V and 7 bases from J, the gap between germline ends came to 12 bases.

The gene calls are TRBV4-2 and TRBJ2-1, with 11 bases aligning to TRBD2. Trimming took 8 bases from V and 6 from J; bases not matched to a gene: 9. Germline CDR1 is LGHNA and CDR2 is YNFKEQ. The CDR3 is 15 amino acids. CDR3: CASGDGTSGPNEQFF. The CDR3 region has the DNA TGTGCCAGCGGGGATGGGACTAGCGGACCCAATGAGCAGTTCTTC.

V usage is TRBV6-1 and J usage is TRBJ2-3, with 7 positions matching TRBD1. CDR1 is MNHNS and CDR2 is SASEGT in the germline V gene. J was trimmed by 5 bases and V by 7 bases; bases with no gene match: 6. The CDR3 is 13 amino acids. Here the CDR3 DNA reads TGTGCCAGCACTGCGACAGGGCGAGATACGCAGTATTTT. This encodes CASTATGRDTQYF.

The chain's CDR3 is CASSDRTGGNQPQHF. The CDR3 DNA is TGTGCCAGCAGTGATAGAACAGGGGGCAATCAGCCCCAGCATTTT. The chain combines TRBV2 with TRBJ1-5; 7 bases map to TRBD1. The CDR3 loop spans 15 amino acids. With V trimmed by 3 bases and J by 2 bases, 4 bases remained unmatched. Germline V CDR1 and CDR2: SNHLY, FYNNEI.

The V and J genes are TRBV2 and TRBJ2-7; 9 bases are a match to TRBD2. Germline loops: CDR1 SNHLY, CDR2 FYNNEI. The V segment lost 1 base and the J segment 1 base; nucleotides outside the gene matches: 2. This CDR3 region has 15 residues. This CDR3 reads CASSEGTSESYEQYF. The DNA of the CDR3 is TGTGCCAGCAGTGAAGGGACTAGCGAATCCTACGAGCAGTACTTC.

This CDR3 reads CASSLIWGEADTQYF. The CDR3 nucleotides are TGTGCCAGCAGCTTGATTTGGGGGGAGGCAGATACGCAGTATTTT. V is TRBV5-6 and J is TRBJ2-3; a possible D gene is TRBD2 (6 bases). The CDR3 loop spans 15 amino acids. V was cut by 1 base and J by 4 bases, with 13 bases left in between. Germline CDR1 and CDR2: SGHDT and YYEEEE.

The rearrangement links TRBV18 to TRBJ2-3; D call uncertain. V shed 3 bases and J shed 6 bases, with 16 bases lying between them. The germline CDR1 and CDR2 sequences are KGHSH and LQKENI. The CDR3 is made up of 15 amino acids. This chain's CDR3 is CASSPQTPHLDTQYF. Here the CDR3 DNA reads TGTGCCAGCTCACCCCAGACTCCTCATTTGGATACGCAGTATTTT.

V gene TRBV6-5 combines with J gene TRBJ1-2, with D hard to call. Germline V CDR1 and CDR2: MNHEY, SVGAGI. CDR3 length: 15 residues. V was pared by 5 bases and J by 3 bases, with 16 bases between. The CDR3 region is CASSPTSGYDYGYTF. CDR3 nucleotide sequence: TGTGCCAGCAGTCCGACATCGGGGTACGACTATGGCTACACCTTC.

The rearrangement links TRBV10-3 to TRBJ1-2, with D possibly being TRBD1 (5 bases). V was clipped by 4 bases and J by 2 bases, with 8 bases between them. The V gene's germline CDR1 is ENHRY and CDR2 SYGVKD. CDR3 length equals 13 residues. CDR3 bases: TGTGCCATCAGTGTCGGGGGGAACTATGGCTACACCTTC. As protein: CAISVGGNYGYTF.

The chain has TRBV14 and TRBJ1-1; 8 nucleotides line up with TRBD1. The J segment lost 8 bases and the V segment lost 1 base, leaving 15 bases of the junction unmatched. The CDR3 runs 17 residues. The germline CDR1 and CDR2 sequences are SGHDN and FVKESK. CDR3 nucleotides: TGTGCCAGCAGCCAAGGACCCTCCCCGCAGGGGGCCCACGAAGCTTTCTTT. It encodes CASSQGPSPQGAHEAFF.

The genes are TRBV11-3 and TRBJ2-1; 8 positions match TRBD2. Germline-derived CDR1 and CDR2 are SGHNT and YENEEA. Trimming cost V 2 bases and J 10 bases; bases outside gene matches: 1. The CDR3 spans 12 residues. The CDR3 protein is CASSLLAGEQFF. CDR3 sequence (DNA): TGTGCCAGCAGCTTATTAGCGGGAGAGCAGTTCTTC. The whole variable domain, filled in from reference TRBV11-3 and TRBJ2-1, reads EAGVVQSPRYKIIEKKQPVAFWCNPISGHNTLYWYLQNLGQGPELLIRYENEEAVDDSQLPKDRFSAERLKGVDSTLKIQPAELGDSAVYLCASSLLAGEQFFGPGTRLTVL.

The V and J genes are TRBV6-4 and TRBJ1-5; 9 bases are a match to TRBD1. Germline values: CDR1 MRHNA, CDR2 SNTAGT. With 9 bases clipped from V and 7 bases from J, the junction kept 7 bases outside the gene matches. The CDR3 has 13 amino acids. The CDR3 region has the DNA TGTGCCAGGCCGACAGGGGGGACGCAGCCCCAGCATTTT. Protein: CARPTGGTQPQHF.